The next 21 T cell receptor beta chains were all read from a single sample in a study of Graves' ophthalmopathy and Graves' hyperthyroidism. Amplification of the TCR beta CDR3 regions used RNA transcripts (as template). HTBI primers were employed in first-round RT-PCR, then a second-round multiplex PCR followed. TCRdb ran MiXCR on the multiplex PCR reads and lists one entry per CDR3 protein. This table has about 220,000 distinct CDR3 sequences, roughly 21% appearing once. Sequencing was done on a sample of peripheral blood. These receptors came from a woman aged 50 to 65 with Graves' ophthalmopathy.

This clonotype was counted many times. The chain employs TRBV19 and TRBJ2-7, with 10 bases matching TRBD1. Germline V gene lookup returns CDR1 LNHDA and CDR2 SQIVND (reference sequence). The CDR3 is made up of 14 amino acids. The ends lost 5 bases at V and 4 bases at J; junction bases unmatched: 5. DNA of the CDR3: TGTGCCAGTAGTTGGACAGGGGGGTCGTACGAGCAGTACTTC. Protein product: CASSWTGGSYEQYF.

The table lists this clonotype with many counts. The gene calls are TRBV20-1 and TRBJ2-2; 7 nucleotides match TRBD2. The junction had 11 bases not matched to a gene; V was cut back by 3 bases and J by 4 bases. The CDR3 totals 16 residues. The germline CDR1 and CDR2 sequences are DFQATT and SNEGSKA (reference sequence). The CDR3 loop is CSASVGTTRGTGELFF. The CDR3 nucleotides are TGCAGTGCTAGTGTCGGGACTACCCGAGGCACCGGGGAGCTGTTTTTT.

In this sample, this clonotype turned up a few times. V usage is TRBV20-1 and J usage is TRBJ2-5, with TRBD1 matching 9 bases. This CDR3 is 14 amino acids long. From germline, CDR1 is DFQATT and CDR2 SNEGSKA (reference sequence). V shed 6 bases and J 3 bases; nucleotides not matched to a gene: 8. CDR3 nucleotides: TGCAGTGCCCTCCGGGACAGGGCCAAAGAGACCCAGTACTTC. Residues: CSALRDRAKETQYF.

In its sample, this clonotype was seen many times. J is TRBJ1-5 and V is TRBV18, with D unclear. The CDR3 runs 14 residues. V lost 2 bases and J lost 3, with 8 bases in between. Looked up from germline, CDR1 is KGHSH and CDR2 is LQKENI. CDR3 sequence reads: CASSPRPLNQPQHF. Written as DNA, the CDR3 is TGTGCCAGCTCACCAAGGCCTCTCAATCAGCCCCAGCATTTT.

The gene calls are TRBV11-2 and TRBJ2-1, with 9 bases aligning to TRBD2. CDR1 is SGHAT, CDR2 FQNNGV, per germline. The junction had 11 bases not matched to a gene; V was cut back by 1 base and J by 4 bases. This CDR3 has 18 residues. CDR3 region: CASSLGFKSGRKYNEQFF. The DNA of the CDR3 is TGTGCCAGCAGCTTAGGATTCAAGAGCGGGAGGAAGTACAATGAGCAGTTCTTC.

This clonotype was detected ten times or more. The V and J genes are TRBV29-1 and TRBJ2-5; D is uncertain. V gave up 4 bases and J gave up 1 base, with 7 bases separating them. The CDR3 contains 12 residues. Germline V gene data show CDR1 as SQVTM and CDR2 as ANQGSEA. CDR3 region: CSVGPGQETQYF. The CDR3 bases are TGCAGCGTTGGCCCCGGCCAAGAGACCCAGTACTTC.

In its sample, this clonotype was seen many times. This chain connects TRBV7-3 to TRBJ2-5; D may be TRBD1 (5 bases). CDR3 length: 15 residues. CDR1 SGHTA and CDR2 FQGTGA come from the germline V gene. Between the trimmed V and J ends, which lost 1 base and 5 bases, there was a span of 14 bases. CDR3 sequence (DNA): TGTGCCAGCAGCTTAAGTTTCGGGCAGGGTGAGACCCAGTACTTC. Translating gives CASSLSFGQGETQYF.

This clonotype has a count of ten or more. The V and J genes are TRBV28 and TRBJ1-1; unclear D gene. Germline lookup yields CDR1 MDHEN and CDR2 SYDVKM. The CDR3 sequence is 13 residues long. Trimming took off 4 bases at V and 2 bases at J, with 8 bases between the two ends. The CDR3 loop is CASSSTDNTEAFF. In nucleotides, the CDR3 is TGTGCCAGCAGTTCCACAGACAACACTGAAGCTTTCTTT.

The CDR3 region is CASSLVSDSPLHF. As DNA, the CDR3 is TGTGCCAGCAGCTTAGTGTCGGATTCACCCCTCCACTTT. The gene calls are TRBV7-9 and TRBJ1-6; no firm D call. The V end was cut by 1 base, the J end by 8 bases, with 6 bases between. Germline V gene lookup returns CDR1 SEHNR and CDR2 FQNEAQ (reference sequence). CDR3 size: 13 residues. The full variable domain, in which reference TRBV7-9 and TRBJ1-6 provide the parts outside the CDR3, is DTGVSQNPRHKITKRGQNVTFRCDPISEHNRLYWYRQTLGQGPEFLTYFQNEAQLEKSRLLSDRFSAERPKGSFSTLEIQRTEQGDSAMYLCASSLVSDSPLHFGNGTRLTVT.

The chain links TRBV6-1 to TRBJ2-5, with D perhaps TRBD2 (6 bases). The germline V gene encodes CDR1 MNHNS and CDR2 SASEGT. V shed 9 bases and J shed 6 bases, with 17 bases lying between them. The CDR3 sequence is 13 residues long. CDR3 sequence: CASSGGGVKTQYF. The CDR3 DNA follows: TGTGCCAGTAGCGGTGGCGGGGTAAAGACCCAGTACTTC.

The rearrangement joins TRBV19 to TRBJ1-5; 9 nucleotides agree with TRBD1. CDR1 and CDR2 from the germline V gene are LNHDA and SQIVND (reference sequence). The CDR3 has 15 amino acids. V gave up 9 bases and J gave up 1 base; unmatched junction bases: 7. The chain's CDR3 is CASRDRVYSNQPQHF. The DNA for the CDR3 is TGTGCCAGCCGGGACAGGGTTTACAGCAATCAGCCCCAGCATTTT.

This clonotype has a handful of counts. The chain has TRBV24-1 and TRBJ2-5, with a weak D call TRBD1 (6 bases). Looked up from germline, CDR1 is KGHDR and CDR2 is SFDVKD. V lost 4 bases to trimming and J lost 2 bases, with 13 bases between them. This CDR3 has 15 residues. Here the CDR3 reads CATSERTETQETQYF. The CDR3 DNA is TGTGCCACCAGTGAGCGGACAGAAACGCAAGAGACCCAGTACTTC.

The table lists this clonotype with many counts. The chain joins TRBV6-2 or TRBV6-3 to TRBJ1-5; 7 bases align to TRBD1. The CDR3 loop spans 16 amino acids. After removal of 6 bases from V and 0 bases from J, the junction contained 8 bases not matched to a gene. CDR1 and CDR2 (germline): MNHEY, SVGEGT. The CDR3 coding sequence is TGTGCCAGCAGCCTTGATCACAGGGGTAGCAATCAGCCCCAGCATTTT. Protein product: CASSLDHRGSNQPQHF.

Only a few counts were recorded for this clonotype. This rearrangement joins TRBV19 to TRBJ1-1, with TRBD1 identical over 8 bases. CDR3 size: 16 residues. Germline loops: CDR1 LNHDA, CDR2 SQIVND (reference sequence). The V segment lost 2 bases and the J segment 4 bases; nucleotides outside the gene matches: 9. For the CDR3, the DNA is TGTGCCAGTAGTATATCCAGGGGGCGTATTGGCACTGAAGCTTTCTTT. Its protein is CASSISRGRIGTEAFF.

This clonotype has a count of ten or more. The chain joins TRBV28 to TRBJ1-1; TRBD1 might be the D (6 bases). From germline, CDR1 is MDHEN and CDR2 SYDVKM. The germline V and J ends were trimmed by 5 bases and 4 bases, with 17 bases remaining between them. This CDR3 has 15 amino acids. The CDR3 protein is CASSTRGRGSTEAFF. CDR3 DNA sequence: TGTGCCAGCAGTACCCGAGGCAGGGGTAGCACTGAAGCTTTCTTT.

This clonotype occurred many times. The chain carries TRBV29-1 and TRBJ2-5; no clear D gene. V dropped 1 base and J dropped 4 bases, with 7 bases sitting between them. This CDR3 comprises 12 residues. CDR1 and CDR2 (germline): SQVTM, ANQGSEA. The CDR3 nucleotides are TGCAGCGTTGAAGTCAGAACAGAGACCCAGTACTTC. This gives the protein CSVEVRTETQYF.

A note on this clonotype: A read error may be the cause here, since a much bigger clone is one base away. This rearrangement joins TRBV5-1 to TRBJ2-6, with D perhaps matching TRBD1 or TRBD2 (6 bases each). The germline CDR1 and CDR2 sequences are SGHRS and YFSETQ. This CDR3 contains 17 residues. CDR3 sequence: CASSLVSGASVANVLTF. The CDR3, as DNA: TGCGCCAGCAGCTTGGTTTCGGGGGCATCTGTGGCCAACGTCCTGACTTTC.

This clonotype was counted many times. V usage is TRBV13 and J usage is TRBJ2-7; D might be TRBD2 (6 bases). V was trimmed by 2 bases and J by 7 bases, leaving 18 bases between them. The CDR3 covers 15 residues. The germline V gene has CDR1 PRHDT and CDR2 FYEKMQ (reference sequence). CDR3 bases: TGTGCCAGCAGCTTAAGGGACTTGGGGGAGGAAGAGCAGTACTTC. It encodes CASSLRDLGEEEQYF. Full variable domain (outside the CDR3, taken from reference TRBV13 and TRBJ2-7): AAGVIQSPRHLIKEKRETATLKCYPIPRHDTVYWYQQGPGQDPQFLISFYEKMQSDKGSIPDRFSAQQFSDYHSELNMSSLELGDSALYFCASSLRDLGEEEQYFGPGTRLTVT.

This clonotype was recorded a few times. The V and J genes are TRBV28 and TRBJ1-2; unclear D gene. Germline CDR1 and CDR2: MDHEN and SYDVKM. Deletions cut 4 bases from V and 5 bases from J, with 14 bases between. The CDR3 contains 14 residues. CDR3 protein: CASSSPREPYGYTF. The CDR3 DNA reads as TGTGCCAGCAGTTCCCCCCGGGAGCCTTATGGCTACACCTTC.

This clonotype appeared many times. The chain uses TRBV4-2 and TRBJ1-1, with 7 bases fitting TRBD1. Germline CDR1 and CDR2: LGHNA and YNFKEQ. The J segment lost 5 bases and the V segment lost 3 bases, leaving 6 bases of the junction unmatched. The CDR3 contains 14 residues. CDR3 coding DNA: TGTGCCAGCAGCCAGAACAGGGGAAAGACTGAAGCTTTCTTT. Translating it yields CASSQNRGKTEAFF.

The sample holds many counts of this clonotype. The chain carries TRBV18 and TRBJ2-7, with a tentative D call TRBD1 (5 bases). In germline, CDR1 is KGHSH, CDR2 LQKENI. The ends were cut back, 3 bases at V and 0 bases at J, with 12 bases in the middle. The CDR3 runs to 15 residues. CDR3 nucleotides: TGTGCCAGCTCACCTCTGGACACTCGCTCCTACGAGCAGTACTTC. Residues: CASSPLDTRSYEQYF.